These T cell receptor beta chains were read from a single sample in a study of cytomegalovirus exposure and HLA in healthy donors. TCRdb keeps only in-frame clones here, not all; method: immunoSEQ multiplex PCR. The table includes tens of thousands of clones, 85% to 95% detected once. The sample taken for sequencing was PBMCs. Every receptor here comes from a woman between 18 and 29 years old in good health and CMV-seronegative. Each CDR3 is given with its conserved first and last residue. Fields, in order: V gene, J gene, clone size, D gene, CDR3 protein. D genes are given only for firm matches. Rows may omit the clone size; those that give it use once, few, many or a size class.

TRBV19	TRBJ2-1	.	TRBD2	CASSITTSGEQFF
TRBV30	TRBJ1-1	.	TRBD1	CAWTQDRGNTEAFF
TRBV29-1	TRBJ2-1	.	.	CSVEDAEEQFF
TRBV5-1	TRBJ2-7	once	.	CASSYVFAESSYEQYF
TRBV7-7	TRBJ2-1	.	TRBD2	CASSPGLAGDEQFF
TRBV28	TRBJ2-4	.	.	CASSPPGQILAIQYF
TRBV10-1	TRBJ2-7	.	TRBD2	CASSESRTSGRFEQYF
TRBV7-8	TRBJ1-5	.	TRBD1	CASSLFTRGTVPQPQHF
TRBV12-5	TRBJ2-1	.	.	CASGLEVSSDRTYNEQFF
TRBV27	TRBJ1-4	.	.	CASSLGAGSEKLFF
TRBV7-9	TRBJ2-1	.	.	CASIRRQVASQGSYNEQFF
TRBV30	TRBJ2-2	.	.	CAWSRYRERDTGELFF
TRBV30	TRBJ1-2	.	.	CAWSLGTGKSYGYTF
TRBV6-5	TRBJ2-7	.	TRBD2	CASSYSIPSGSNEQYF
TRBV4-2	TRBJ2-7	.	.	CASSQDAGTYEQYF
TRBV4-3	TRBJ2-1	.	.	CASSQVAASRGNEQFF
TRBV5-1	TRBJ1-1	.	.	CASSSPSDGTEAFF
TRBV6-5	TRBJ1-3	.	TRBD1	CASRTTGPTGNTIYF
TRBV10-3	TRBJ2-7	.	TRBD2	CAIRAIAGEGEQYF
TRBV7-2	TRBJ1-4	.	.	CASSLDGQGGKLFF
TRBV11-2	TRBJ2-1	once	TRBD1	CASSFTRDSTYNEQFF
TRBV6-1	TRBJ1-2	.	TRBD1	CASSDQQGIGGYTF
TRBV5-1	TRBJ1-6	.	.	CASSSTESRSYNSPLHF
TRBV18	TRBJ1-2	.	TRBD1	CASSPSRQGSPRRDGYTF
TRBV9	TRBJ2-7	.	TRBD2	CASSVGEGLEQYF
TRBV28	TRBJ2-3	.	.	CASSREYSLSRTDTQYF
TRBV6-1	TRBJ2-1	.	.	CASSGPGASPYNEQFF
TRBV6-5	TRBJ2-3	.	TRBD2	CAAQAGDSDTQYF
TRBV30	TRBJ1-2	.	.	CAWSQGNYGYTF
TRBV5-8	TRBJ2-7	.	.	CASSPLGERYEQYF
TRBV11-2	TRBJ1-1	.	.	CASSPQPTASMNTEAFF
TRBV6-1	TRBJ2-7	.	.	CASQGQGLYEQYF
TRBV25-1	TRBJ2-1	.	TRBD1	CASAPIPRTGVPYNEQFF
TRBV7-7	TRBJ2-5	.	TRBD1	CASSFTGGETQYF